The 30 T cell receptor beta chains below all came from one sample that was sequenced in a study of blood T cell repertoires in COVID-19 (TCRdb year 2020). Libraries came from the immunoSEQ multiplex PCR assay. The immuneACCESS repertoire file appears here via TCRdb, limited to in-frame rearrangements. These files lack a portion of the clones; in checked studies, under half of the deficit traces to unresolved V genes, and the cause of the others is not known. For this sample there are under 250,000 clones; around 90% appear just once. The ten largest account for approximately 1.2% of the sample. The source material was peripheral blood. These receptors came from a man aged 25-45 years with acute or convalescent COVID-19.

This clone showed up just a few times. The J gene is TRBJ2-1, the V gene TRBV4-2; 8 bases agree with TRBD2. This CDR3 region has 14 residues. The germline V gene has CDR1 LGHNA and CDR2 YNFKEQ. The V segment lost 0 bases and the J segment 10 bases; nucleotides outside the gene matches: 5. The CDR3 here is CASSQDLAGIEQFF. The CDR3 DNA follows: TGTGCCAGCAGCCAAGATTTAGCGGGGATCGAGCAGTTCTTC.

The chain has TRBV19 and TRBJ2-7; 9 positions agree with TRBD2. The length of the CDR3 is 13 residues. With 8 bases clipped from V and 0 bases from J, the junction kept 2 bases outside the gene matches. Germline V gene lookup returns CDR1 LNHDA and CDR2 SQIVND (reference sequence). The CDR3 reads CASSSGASYEQYF. CDR3 sequence (DNA): TGTGCCAGTTCTAGCGGGGCCTCCTACGAGCAGTACTTC.

The rearrangement joins TRBV28 to TRBJ1-5, with 8 bases identical to TRBD1. Trimming took 4 bases from V and 1 from J; bases not matched to a gene: 9. The CDR3 runs 17 residues. The germline CDR1 and CDR2 sequences are MDHEN and SYDVKM. The CDR3 DNA reads as TGTGCCAGCAGTTCAGACAGGGGCATGGTGAGCAATCAGCCCCAGCATTTT. This codes for CASSSDRGMVSNQPQHF.

This chain joins TRBV27 and TRBJ2-1; 7 nucleotides align to TRBD2. The ends lost 6 bases at V and 4 bases at J; junction bases unmatched: 6. From germline, CDR1 is MNHEY and CDR2 SMNVEV (reference sequence). This CDR3 comprises 14 residues. The CDR3, as DNA: TGTGCCAGCAGGGACGGGAGGACGTACAATGAGCAGTTCTTC. Translated: CASRDGRTYNEQFF.

The rearrangement joins TRBV6-6 to TRBJ2-7, with 8 bases fitting TRBD1. The CDR3 length is 15 residues. V shed 0 bases, J shed 0 bases, and the junction held 1 base outside the gene matches. The germline V gene has CDR1 MNHNY and CDR2 SVGAGI (reference sequence). CDR3 DNA sequence: TGTGCCAGCAGTTACTCCGGGACAGGCTCCTACGAGCAGTACTTC. It translates to CASSYSGTGSYEQYF.

The chain uses TRBV28 and TRBJ2-7; 9 nucleotides agree with TRBD2. The CDR3 runs 15 residues. Trimming took 8 bases from V and 0 from J; bases not matched to a gene: 8. The germline CDR1 and CDR2 sequences are MDHEN and SYDVKM. The CDR3 sequence is CASGTNSGSSYEQYF. CDR3 nucleotide sequence: TGTGCCAGCGGCACCAATAGCGGGAGCTCCTACGAGCAGTACTTC.

The chain combines TRBV2 with TRBJ2-5, with 8 bases aligning to TRBD2. Per the germline V gene, CDR1 is SNHLY and CDR2 is FYNNEI. The CDR3 has 15 amino acids. Trimming at V came to 8 bases and at J to 3 bases, leaving 11 bases not matched to a gene. CDR3 protein: CASRGGYWAKETQYF. CDR3 DNA sequence: TGTGCCAGCCGGGGGGGGTACTGGGCGAAAGAGACCCAGTACTTC.

In nucleotides, the CDR3 is TGTGCCAGCAGTAATATGGAGACCCAGTACTTC. It translates to CASSNMETQYF. V gene TRBV11-2 combines with J gene TRBJ2-5; the D is unclear. CDR3 size: 11 residues. The V end was cut by 6 bases, the J end by 5 bases, with 7 bases between. The germline gives CDR1 SGHAT, CDR2 FQNNGV.

In its sample, this clone was seen a few times. This chain joins TRBV5-1 and TRBJ1-1, with D perhaps matching TRBD1 (5 bases). The V and J ends lost 4 bases and 4 bases respectively, with 17 bases between them. This CDR3 is built from 15 residues. The V gene's germline CDR1 is SGHRS and CDR2 YFSETQ. This CDR3 is CASSGDGGSGTEAFF. The CDR3 DNA sequence: TGCGCCAGCAGCGGGGACGGGGGATCGGGCACTGAAGCTTTCTTT.

The chain links TRBV6-6 to TRBJ2-1, with TRBD2 identical over 7 bases. V shed 8 bases and J 4 bases; nucleotides not matched to a gene: 5. CDR3 length: 13 amino acids. Germline V lookup: CDR1 MNHNY, CDR2 SVGAGI (reference sequence). As DNA, the CDR3 is TGTGCCAGCCGGGTGGGGGGGTACAATGAGCAGTTCTTC. Translated, it gives CASRVGGYNEQFF.

The chain combines TRBV14 with TRBJ1-3; no reliable D call. Trimming took 0 bases from V and 8 from J, leaving 20 bases between them. Germline CDR1 reads SGHDN; CDR2 reads FVKESK. This CDR3 spans 17 amino acids. CDR3 region: CASSQESPAEKLDTIYF. The DNA of the CDR3 is TGTGCCAGCAGCCAAGAGTCCCCTGCGGAGAAGTTGGACACCATATATTTT.

Here the CDR3 DNA reads TGTGCCAGTAGTATTAATACAGGGGGAAGGCTAGCCAAAAACATTCAGTACTTC. As protein: CASSINTGGRLAKNIQYF. The chain uses TRBV19 and TRBJ2-4; 8 nucleotides line up with TRBD1. Losses at the gene ends were 3 bases for V and 0 bases for J; bases not matched to a gene: 10. Germline-derived CDR1 and CDR2 are LNHDA and SQIVND (reference sequence). This CDR3 has 18 residues.

The J gene is TRBJ2-3, the V gene TRBV5-1, with 10 positions matching TRBD2. The CDR3 consists of 17 residues. Germline V gives CDR1 SGHRS, CDR2 YFSETQ. Trimming took 4 bases from V and 4 from J; bases not matched to a gene: 12. CDR3 nucleotide sequence: TGCGCCAGCAGCGGAGAAGCGGGGGGGTTTCGTGCAGATACGCAGTATTTT. This sequence encodes CASSGEAGGFRADTQYF. Filled out from reference TRBV5-1 and TRBJ2-3, the complete variable domain reads KAGVTQTPRYLIKTRGQQVTLSCSPISGHRSVSWYQQTPGQGLQFLFEYFSETQRNKGNFPGRFSGRQFSNSRSEMNVSTLELGDSALYLCASSGEAGGFRADTQYFGPGTRLTVL.

This sequence joins TRBV20-1 and TRBJ1-5; 7 nucleotides align to TRBD1. Germline CDR1 reads DFQATT; CDR2 reads SNEGSKA (reference sequence). J gave up 7 bases and V 3 bases, and 15 bases lay outside the gene matches. This CDR3 spans 16 amino acids. This CDR3 reads CSASRLTGTVAQPQHF. Written as DNA, the CDR3 is TGCAGTGCTAGTAGATTAACCGGGACAGTGGCGCAGCCCCAGCATTTT.

The rearrangement joins TRBV10-3 to TRBJ2-7, with 14 bases aligning to TRBD2. Germline loops: CDR1 ENHRY, CDR2 SYGVKD. Trimming removed 0 bases from V and 3 bases from J; junction bases left unmatched: 4. The CDR3 extends over 17 amino acids. DNA for the CDR3: TGTGCCATCAGTGAGTCGAGACTAGCGGGGGGGAACTACGAGCAGTACTTC. As protein: CAISESRLAGGNYEQYF.

This sequence joins TRBV29-1 and TRBJ2-1; 7 bases agree with TRBD2. The CDR3 runs 15 residues. V shed 8 bases, J shed 0 bases, and the junction held 10 bases outside the gene matches. In germline, CDR1 is SQVTM, CDR2 ANQGSEA. The CDR3 bases are TGCAGCACCAAGGGGCGGGAGAACTCCTACAATGAGCAGTTCTTC. It codes for CSTKGRENSYNEQFF.

This chain links TRBV29-1 with TRBJ2-5, with no clear D. The CDR3 is 10 residues long. V lost 7 bases and J lost 3, with 6 bases in between. CDR1 is SQVTM, CDR2 ANQGSEA, per germline. The CDR3 region is CSALKETQYF. For the CDR3, the DNA is TGCAGCGCATTAAAAGAGACCCAGTACTTC.

V is TRBV3-1 (or the pseudogene TRBV3-2) and J is TRBJ1-2; 11 nucleotides agree with TRBD1. Germline V gene lookup returns CDR1 LGHDT and CDR2 YNNKEL (reference sequence). Trimming removed 4 bases from V and 8 bases from J; junction bases left unmatched: 3. This CDR3 spans 13 amino acids. CDR3 bases: TGTGCCAGCAGCCCACGGACAGGGGGCGGCTACACCTTC. Encoded protein: CASSPRTGGGYTF.

J is TRBJ1-6 and V is TRBV27; D perhaps matches TRBD1 (6 bases). CDR3 length equals 15 residues. Germline CDR1 reads MNHEY; CDR2 reads SMNVEV (reference sequence). Trimming stripped 6 bases from V and 10 bases from J, with 19 bases between. CDR3 amino acids: CASSEYRDTGSPLHF. CDR3 DNA sequence: TGTGCCAGCAGCGAGTACAGGGACACAGGGTCACCCCTCCACTTT.

This chain connects TRBV6-5 to TRBJ1-2; no firm D call. Trimming stripped 2 bases from V and 1 base from J, with 11 bases between. Germline loops: CDR1 MNHEY, CDR2 SVGAGI. This CDR3 has 15 residues. The CDR3 DNA is TGTGCCAGCAGTTACGTGGCAGATTTTAACTATGGCTACACCTTC. Protein: CASSYVADFNYGYTF.

This chain uses TRBV5-5 with TRBJ2-2; tentative D call: TRBD2 (6 bases). Looked up from germline, CDR1 is SGHKS and CDR2 is YYEKEE (reference sequence). The CDR3 has 13 residues. V was pared by 7 bases and J by 4 bases, with 11 bases between. The CDR3 coding sequence is TGTGCCAGCGAGAGGAGGGGCACCGGGGAGCTGTTTTTT. Its protein is CASERRGTGELFF.

The chain combines TRBV14 with TRBJ1-1; D not certain. Trimming cost V 1 base and J 0 bases, with 9 bases left between them. CDR3 length: 15 amino acids. The germline gives CDR1 SGHDN, CDR2 FVKESK. CDR3 sequence reads: CASSQVSVMNTEAFF. The CDR3 DNA reads as TGTGCCAGCAGCCAAGTTTCCGTTATGAACACTGAAGCTTTCTTT.

This chain links TRBV19 with TRBJ2-3, with TRBD2 matching 12 bases. The CDR3 runs 21 residues. Germline V gives CDR1 LNHDA, CDR2 SQIVND (reference sequence). Germline trimming cut 1 base from V and 2 bases from J; bases unmatched to any gene: 16. This chain's CDR3 is CASSIVDDLAGGSLNTDTQYF. Written as DNA, the CDR3 is TGTGCCAGTAGTATAGTGGATGATCTAGCGGGAGGGTCGCTAAACACAGATACGCAGTATTTT.

The chain employs TRBV7-8 and TRBJ2-2, with D possibly TRBD2 on 6 matching bases. V dropped 6 bases and J dropped 1 base, with 15 bases sitting between them. Germline V gives CDR1 SGHVS, CDR2 FQNEAQ. The CDR3 is 16 amino acids. In nucleotides, the CDR3 is TGTGCCAGCAGAAAAGAGGGGAGGAGGAACACCGGGGAGCTGTTTTTT. It yields the protein CASRKEGRRNTGELFF.

V usage is TRBV5-4 and J usage is TRBJ1-1; perhaps TRBD1 as D (6 bases). Germline V CDR1 and CDR2: SGHNT, YYREEE (reference sequence). With 2 bases removed from V and 1 base from J, the gap between germline ends came to 12 bases. This CDR3 contains 15 residues. The CDR3 reads CASSFIGTKNTEAFF. In nucleotides, the CDR3 is TGTGCCAGCAGCTTCATCGGGACAAAGAACACTGAAGCTTTCTTT. Full variable domain (outside the CDR3, taken from reference TRBV5-4 and TRBJ1-1): ETGVTQSPTHLIKTRGQQVTLRCSSQSGHNTVSWYQQALGQGPQFIFQYYREEENGRGNFPPRFSGLQFPNYSSELNVNALELDDSALYLCASSFIGTKNTEAFFGQGTRLTVV.

CDR3 sequence (DNA): TGTGCCAGCGCTACGGGACAGGGGAATCAGCCCCAGCATTTT. Translation: CASATGQGNQPQHF. The genes are TRBV27 and TRBJ1-5; 10 bases map to TRBD1. Unmatched junction bases numbered 5, after V lost 8 bases and J lost 4 bases. The CDR3 sequence is 14 residues long. CDR1 is MNHEY and CDR2 is SMNVEV in the germline V gene (reference sequence).

The chain uses TRBV3-1 (or the pseudogene TRBV3-2) and TRBJ1-6; D not resolved. The CDR3 is 12 residues long. CDR1 and CDR2 (germline): LGHDT, YNNKEL (reference sequence). The V end lost 5 bases, the J end lost 12 bases, and 11 bases lay between the germline ends. The CDR3 bases are TGTGCCAGCAGCTCCCCGGGAGGACCCCTCCACTTT. It specifies CASSSPGGPLHF.

The chain joins TRBV29-1 to TRBJ1-2; D remains unclear. Germline assignment: CDR1 SQVTM and CDR2 ANQGSEA. The CDR3 extends over 12 amino acids. V was cut by 6 bases and J by 8 bases, with 16 bases left in between. CDR3 protein: CSVEPTRAGYTF. Here the CDR3 DNA reads TGCAGCGTGGAACCCACTAGGGCGGGCTACACCTTC.

The chain combines TRBV28 with TRBJ2-7; D not resolved. Between the trimmed V and J ends, which lost 8 bases and 2 bases, there was a span of 10 bases. The germline CDR1 and CDR2 sequences are MDHEN and SYDVKM. The CDR3 spans 12 residues. CDR3 sequence: CASLRTPYEQYF. CDR3 sequence (DNA): TGTGCCAGCCTGCGTACCCCCTACGAGCAGTACTTC.

The rearrangement joins TRBV6-5 to TRBJ1-6, with 10 bases fitting TRBD1. Germline-derived CDR1 and CDR2 are MNHEY and SVGAGI. V was pared by 4 bases and J by 8 bases, with 8 bases of the junction left unmatched. CDR3 length: 16 residues. The CDR3 coding sequence is TGTGCCAGCAGTTCTCCCGGGACAGGGGCTTATTCACCCCTCCACTTT. It specifies CASSSPGTGAYSPLHF.